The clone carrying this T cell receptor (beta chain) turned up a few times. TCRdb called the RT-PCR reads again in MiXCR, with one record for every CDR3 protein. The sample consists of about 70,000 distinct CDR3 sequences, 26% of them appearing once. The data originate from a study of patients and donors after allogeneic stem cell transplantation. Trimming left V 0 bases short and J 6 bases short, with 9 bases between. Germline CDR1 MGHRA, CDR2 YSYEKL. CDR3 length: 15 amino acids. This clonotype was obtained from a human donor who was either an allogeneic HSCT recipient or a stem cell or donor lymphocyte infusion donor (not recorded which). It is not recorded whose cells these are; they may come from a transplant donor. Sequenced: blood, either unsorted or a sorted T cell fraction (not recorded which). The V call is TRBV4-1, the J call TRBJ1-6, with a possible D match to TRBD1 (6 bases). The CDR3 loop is CASSQDLGANSPLHF. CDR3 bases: TGCGCCAGCAGCCAAGATCTGGGGGCTAATTCACCCCTCCACTTT.